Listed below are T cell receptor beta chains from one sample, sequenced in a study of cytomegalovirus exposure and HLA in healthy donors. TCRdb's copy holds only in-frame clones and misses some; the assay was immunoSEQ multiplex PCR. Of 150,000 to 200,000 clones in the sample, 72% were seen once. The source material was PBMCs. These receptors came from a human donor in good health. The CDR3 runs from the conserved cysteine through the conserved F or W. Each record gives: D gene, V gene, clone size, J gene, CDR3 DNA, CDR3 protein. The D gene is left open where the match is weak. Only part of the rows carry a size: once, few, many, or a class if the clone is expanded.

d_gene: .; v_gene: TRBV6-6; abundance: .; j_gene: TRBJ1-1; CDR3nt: TGTGCCAGCATCAGCGGCCTTCTCCTACCGAACACTGAAGCTTTCTTT; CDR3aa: CASISGLLLPNTEAFF
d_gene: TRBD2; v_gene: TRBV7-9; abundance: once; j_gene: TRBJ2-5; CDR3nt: TGTGCCAGCAGCTCGATCGGAAGCGGGGGCCCCCAAGAGACCCAGTACTTC; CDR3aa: CASSSIGSGGPQETQYF
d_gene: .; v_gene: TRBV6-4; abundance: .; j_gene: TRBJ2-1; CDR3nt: TGTGCCAGCAGTGACTCGACAGCGCCCAATGAGCAGTTCTTC; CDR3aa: CASSDSTAPNEQFF
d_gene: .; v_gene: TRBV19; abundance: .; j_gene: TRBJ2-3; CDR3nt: TGTGCCAGTAGTACCCGACGCGGGCGGGGATCCCCTAGCACAGATACGCAGTATTTT; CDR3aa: CASSTRRGRGSPSTDTQYF
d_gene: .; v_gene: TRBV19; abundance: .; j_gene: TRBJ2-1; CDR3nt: TGTGCCAGTAGGAAACAGGTGAGCTCCTACAATGAGCAGTTCTTC; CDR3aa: CASRKQVSSYNEQFF
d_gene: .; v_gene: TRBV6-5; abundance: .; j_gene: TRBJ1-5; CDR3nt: TGTGCCAGCAGGACCAGGACACGGAATCAGCCCCAGCATTTT; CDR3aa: CASRTRTRNQPQHF
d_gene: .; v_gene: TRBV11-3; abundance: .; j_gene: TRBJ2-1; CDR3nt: TGTGCCAGCAGCTTAGAGGGCGCGGCGGGCTACAATGAGCAGTTCTTC; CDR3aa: CASSLEGAAGYNEQFF
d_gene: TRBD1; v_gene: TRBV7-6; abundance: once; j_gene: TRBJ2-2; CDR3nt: TGTGCCAGCAGCTTAAAGGGGGCCGGCGGGGAGCTGTTTTTT; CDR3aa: CASSLKGAGGELFF
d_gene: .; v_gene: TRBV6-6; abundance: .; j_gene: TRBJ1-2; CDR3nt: TGTGCCAGCAGTTATGTCCGGACAGAGTATGGCTACACCTTC; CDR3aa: CASSYVRTEYGYTF
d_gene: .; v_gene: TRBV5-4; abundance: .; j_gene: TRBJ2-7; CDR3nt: TGTGCCAGCAGCCAAGGAGTCTACGAGCAGTACTTC; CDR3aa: CASSQGVYEQYF
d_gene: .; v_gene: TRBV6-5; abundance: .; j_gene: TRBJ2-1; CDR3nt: TGTGCCAGCAGCCGACAGTACCCCAATGAGCAGTTCTTC; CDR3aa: CASSRQYPNEQFF
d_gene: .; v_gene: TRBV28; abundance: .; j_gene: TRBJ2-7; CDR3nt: TGTGCCAGCACTCCCCCTGGGGCTCAAGGCTCCTACGAGCAGTACTTC; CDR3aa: CASTPPGAQGSYEQYF
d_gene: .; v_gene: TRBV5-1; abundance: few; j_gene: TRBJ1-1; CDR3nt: TGCGCCAGCAGCTTGATGGCGACAGGGAACACTGAAGCTTTCTTT; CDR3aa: CASSLMATGNTEAFF
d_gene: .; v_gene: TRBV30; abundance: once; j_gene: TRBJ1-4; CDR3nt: TGTGCCTGGAGGGCAGAGGCCGAAAAACTGTTTTTT; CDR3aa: CAWRAEAEKLFF
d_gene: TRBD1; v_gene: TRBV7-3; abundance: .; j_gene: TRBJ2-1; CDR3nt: TGTGCCAGCAGCCCCGGACAGGGCCGTGAGCAGTTCTTC; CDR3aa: CASSPGQGREQFF
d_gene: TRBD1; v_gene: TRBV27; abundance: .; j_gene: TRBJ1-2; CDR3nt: TGTGCCAGCAGTTTATGGGGACAGGGTGGCTACACCTTC; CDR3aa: CASSLWGQGGYTF
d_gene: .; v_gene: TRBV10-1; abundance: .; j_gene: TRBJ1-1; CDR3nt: TGCGCCAGCAGGGGCGAGAGCACTGAAGCTTTCTTT; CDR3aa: CASRGESTEAFF
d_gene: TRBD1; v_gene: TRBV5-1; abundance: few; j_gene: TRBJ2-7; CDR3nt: TGCGCCAGCAGACTGGACAGGGTGTCCGAGCAGTACTTC; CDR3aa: CASRLDRVSEQYF
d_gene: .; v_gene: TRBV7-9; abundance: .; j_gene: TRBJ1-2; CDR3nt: TGTGCCAGCAGCTTATCTTCCAGGGTTGGCTACACCTTC; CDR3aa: CASSLSSRVGYTF
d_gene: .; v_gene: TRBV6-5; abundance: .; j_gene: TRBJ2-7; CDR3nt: TGTGCCAGCAGTTACTCCAATGAGCAGTACTTC; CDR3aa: CASSYSNEQYF
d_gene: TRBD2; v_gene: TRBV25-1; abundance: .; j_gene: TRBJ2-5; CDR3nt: TGTGCCAGCAGTGTAGCGGGGGGGAAAGAGGTATGGATAGAGACCCAGTACTTC; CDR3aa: CASSVAGGKEVWIETQYF
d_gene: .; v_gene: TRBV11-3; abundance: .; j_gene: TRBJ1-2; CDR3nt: TGTGCCAGCAGCTTAAGGCCGGGGGGACTTTCTGACTATGGCTACACCTTC; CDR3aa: CASSLRPGGLSDYGYTF
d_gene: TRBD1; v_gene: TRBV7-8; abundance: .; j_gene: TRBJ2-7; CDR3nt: TGTGCCAGCAGCTTCCGACAGGGCTTCTACGAGCAGTACTTC; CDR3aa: CASSFRQGFYEQYF
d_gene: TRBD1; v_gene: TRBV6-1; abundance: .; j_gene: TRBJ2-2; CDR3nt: TGTGCCAGCAGCCTACAGGGGTTCCCCGGGGAGCTGTTTTTT; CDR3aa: CASSLQGFPGELFF
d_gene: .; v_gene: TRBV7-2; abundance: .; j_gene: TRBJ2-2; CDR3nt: TGTGCCAGCAGCTTAGGGGGTAGCGCCAGCTTCGGGGAGCTGTTTTTT; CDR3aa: CASSLGGSASFGELFF
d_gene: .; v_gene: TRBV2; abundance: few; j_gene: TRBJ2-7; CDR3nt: TGTGCCAGCAGATCCGGGGGCTACGAGCAGTACTTC; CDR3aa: CASRSGGYEQYF
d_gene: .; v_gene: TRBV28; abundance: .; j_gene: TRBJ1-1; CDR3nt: TGTGCCAGCAGTCCCCCCCCGCAGGGCATGAACACTGAAGCTTTCTTT; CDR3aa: CASSPPPQGMNTEAFF
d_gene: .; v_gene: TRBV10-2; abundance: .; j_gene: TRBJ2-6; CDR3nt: TGCGCCAGCAGTCGACTGCCTACTTCTGGGGCCAACGTCCTGACTTTC; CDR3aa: CASSRLPTSGANVLTF
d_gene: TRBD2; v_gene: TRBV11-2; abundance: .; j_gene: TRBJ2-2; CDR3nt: TGTGCCAGCAGCTTACTACTAGCGGACACCGGGGAGCTGTTTTTT; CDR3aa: CASSLLLADTGELFF
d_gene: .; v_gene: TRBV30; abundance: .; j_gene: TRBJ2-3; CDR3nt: TGTGCCTGGGGGAGTGGTATTCCTAGCACAGATACGCAGTATTTT; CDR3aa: CAWGSGIPSTDTQYF
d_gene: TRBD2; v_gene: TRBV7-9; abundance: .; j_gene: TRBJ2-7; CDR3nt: TGTGCCAGCAGCTTAGGCGGCGGGGGGTCCTCCTACGAGCAGTACTTC; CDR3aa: CASSLGGGGSSYEQYF
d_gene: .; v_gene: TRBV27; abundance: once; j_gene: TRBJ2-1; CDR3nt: TGTGCCAGCAGTTTGGTGGAAACCGGGGGACGAGAGCAGTTCTTC; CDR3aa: CASSLVETGGREQFF
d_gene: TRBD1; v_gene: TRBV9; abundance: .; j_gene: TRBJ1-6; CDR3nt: TGTGCCAGCAGCGTAGGGGGGGGACAGGCCGCCGGATCACCCCTCCACTTT; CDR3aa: CASSVGGGQAAGSPLHF
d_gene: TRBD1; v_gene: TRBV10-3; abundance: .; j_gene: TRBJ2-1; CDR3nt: TGTGCCGCCGGGGGACAGGGGTACAATGAGCAGTTCTTC; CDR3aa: CAAGGQGYNEQFF
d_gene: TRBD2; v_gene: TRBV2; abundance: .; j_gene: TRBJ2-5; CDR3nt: TGTGCCAGCAGTCAGCGACTAGCGGGGGGGCCGGGAGAGACCCAGTACTTC; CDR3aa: CASSQRLAGGPGETQYF
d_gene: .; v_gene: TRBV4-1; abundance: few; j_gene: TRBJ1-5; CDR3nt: TGCGCCAGCAGCCAAGTACTTAATCAGCCCCAGCATTTT; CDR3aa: CASSQVLNQPQHF
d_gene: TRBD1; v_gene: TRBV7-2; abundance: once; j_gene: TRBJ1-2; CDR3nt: TGTGCCAGCAGCCTCGGGACAGGGGATGGCTACACCTTC; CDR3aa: CASSLGTGDGYTF
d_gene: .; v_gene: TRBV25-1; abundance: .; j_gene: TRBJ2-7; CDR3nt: TGTGCCAGCAGCCTGGGGGGCTACGAGCAGTACTTC; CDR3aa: CASSLGGYEQYF
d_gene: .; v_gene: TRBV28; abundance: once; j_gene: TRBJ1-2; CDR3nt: TGTGCCAGCAGTTTACCCCAGGGGAACTATGGCTACACCTTC; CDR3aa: CASSLPQGNYGYTF
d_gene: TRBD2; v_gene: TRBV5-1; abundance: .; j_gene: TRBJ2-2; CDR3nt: TGCGCCAGCAGCCCAGGTCAGCGGGGGATTACCGGGGAGCTGTTTTTT; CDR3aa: CASSPGQRGITGELFF
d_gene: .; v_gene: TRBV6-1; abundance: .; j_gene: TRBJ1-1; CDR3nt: TGTGCCAGCAGTGTACAGACCAACACTGAAGCTTTCTTT; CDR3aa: CASSVQTNTEAFF
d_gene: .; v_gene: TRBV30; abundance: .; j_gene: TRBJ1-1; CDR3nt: TGTGCCTGGAGTAGAGTGAACACTGAAGCTTTCTTT; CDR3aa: CAWSRVNTEAFF
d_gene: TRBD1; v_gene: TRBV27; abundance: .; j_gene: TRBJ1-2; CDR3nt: TGTGCCAGCAGTAGACCGGGACAGGCGACTGGCTACACCTTC; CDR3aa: CASSRPGQATGYTF
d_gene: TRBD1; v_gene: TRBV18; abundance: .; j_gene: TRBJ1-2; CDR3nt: TGTGCCAGCTCACCATCTACAGGGGACTATGGCTACACCTTC; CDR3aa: CASSPSTGDYGYTF
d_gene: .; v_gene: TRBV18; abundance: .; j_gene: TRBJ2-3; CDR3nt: TGTGCCAGCTCACCACTTATGGGGGCCGGCACAGATACGCAGTATTTT; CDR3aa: CASSPLMGAGTDTQYF
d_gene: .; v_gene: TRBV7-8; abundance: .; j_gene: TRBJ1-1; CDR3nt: TGTGCCAGCAGCTTGGGGAGGGAAGCTTTCTTT; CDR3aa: CASSLGREAFF
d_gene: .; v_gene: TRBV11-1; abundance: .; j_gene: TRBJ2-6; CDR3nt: TGTGCCAGCAGCTGGGAGGGGGTCTCTGGGGCCAACGTCCTGACTTTC; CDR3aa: CASSWEGVSGANVLTF
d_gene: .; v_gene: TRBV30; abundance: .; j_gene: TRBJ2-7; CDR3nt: TGTGCCTGTAGATGGCAGGTTACCTACGAGCAGTACTTC; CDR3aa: CACRWQVTYEQYF
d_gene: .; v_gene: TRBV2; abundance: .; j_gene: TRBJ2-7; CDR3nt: TGTGCCAGCAGTGAAGGATGGGGGCTTACGAGGGAGCAGTACTTC; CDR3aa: CASSEGWGLTREQYF
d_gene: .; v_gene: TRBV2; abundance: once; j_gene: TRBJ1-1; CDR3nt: TGTGCCAGCAGTTCACTCAGGGAAATGAACACTGAAGCTTTCTTT; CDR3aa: CASSSLREMNTEAFF
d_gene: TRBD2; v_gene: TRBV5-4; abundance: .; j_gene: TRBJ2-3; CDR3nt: TGTGCCAGCAGTGGTACTAGCGGGAGGGGCACAGATACGCAGTATTTT; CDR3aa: CASSGTSGRGTDTQYF
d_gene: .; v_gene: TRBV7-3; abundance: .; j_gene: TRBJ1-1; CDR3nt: TGTGCCAGCAGCTTAAGAGCGCGCGGTGAAGCTTTCTTT; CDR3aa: CASSLRARGEAFF
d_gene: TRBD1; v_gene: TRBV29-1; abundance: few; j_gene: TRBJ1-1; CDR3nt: TGCAGCGTTGAAGGAGGCCAGGGGGTGGCTTTCTTT; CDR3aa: CSVEGGQGVAFF
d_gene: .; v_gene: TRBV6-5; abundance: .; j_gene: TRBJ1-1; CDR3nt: TGTGCCAGCAGAGACAGTAACCAGGGGAACACTGAAGCTTTCTTT; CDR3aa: CASRDSNQGNTEAFF
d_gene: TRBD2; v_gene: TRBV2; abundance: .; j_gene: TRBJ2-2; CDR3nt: TGTGCCAGCAGTGAAGTTTTTAGCGGGGGGGCTGACACCGGGGAGCTGTTTTTT; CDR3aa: CASSEVFSGGADTGELFF